The 22 T cell receptor beta chains given below trace back to one sample, sequenced in a study of T cells in Graves' hyperthyroidism and ophthalmopathy. It was RNA transcripts that yielded the amplified TCR beta CDR3 regions. With the HTBI primer set, the TCR CDR3 went through a first round of RT-PCR. From the multiplex PCR reads, TCRdb called clonotypes with MiXCR, one entry per CDR3 protein. Of hundreds of thousands of distinct CDR3 sequences in the sample, over 35% were seen once. Sample: blood. The receptors stem from a woman between 40 and 50 years old with Graves' hyperthyroidism.

This clonotype showed up many times. The chain couples TRBV19 to TRBJ1-5; tentative D call: TRBD1 (6 bases). This CDR3 comprises 16 residues. Per germline, CDR1 LNHDA and CDR2 SQIVND (reference sequence). Trimming removed 5 bases at V and 3 bases at J, with 17 bases between. As DNA, the CDR3 is TGTGCCAGTAGTCCAGAACAGGGACGGAACAATCAGCCCCAGCATTTT. This encodes CASSPEQGRNNQPQHF.

This clonotype was counted at least ten times. The chain carries TRBV9 and TRBJ2-5; perhaps TRBD1 as D (6 bases). Trimming left V 0 bases short and J 2 bases short, with 8 bases between. CDR1 is SGDLS, CDR2 YYNGEE, per germline. The CDR3 covers 14 residues. The chain's CDR3 is CASSVATGQETQYF. The CDR3 bases are TGTGCCAGCAGCGTAGCCACAGGGCAAGAGACCCAGTACTTC.

Ten or more counts support this clonotype. The V call is TRBV7-2, the J call TRBJ2-5, with D maybe TRBD1 (6 bases). V shed 1 base and J shed 0 bases, with 18 bases lying between them. The V gene's germline CDR1 is SGHTA and CDR2 FQGNSA. This CDR3 spans 18 amino acids. CDR3: CASSLVRGWGSYQETQYF. In DNA form, the CDR3 reads TGTGCCAGCAGCTTAGTTAGGGGGTGGGGATCGTACCAAGAGACCCAGTACTTC.

This sequence joins TRBV12-3 or TRBV12-4 and TRBJ1-1, with a tentative D call TRBD1 (5 bases). Trimming left V 8 bases short and J 4 bases short, with 11 bases between. The CDR3 is 12 residues long. This CDR3 is CASVRGGTEAFF. CDR3 in DNA: TGTGCCAGCGTCCGGGGGGGCACTGAAGCTTTCTTT.

This clonotype appeared once. The chain has TRBV5-6 and TRBJ2-1; D not resolved. The V and J ends lost 5 bases and 4 bases respectively, with 1 base between them. Germline values: CDR1 SGHDT, CDR2 YYEEEE. CDR3 length equals 10 residues. This chain's CDR3 is CASRYNEQFF. The DNA of the CDR3 is TGTGCCAGCAGATACAATGAGCAGTTCTTC.

This clonotype was found a few times. A read error may account for a junction end that differs from germline. This chain joins TRBV11-2 and TRBJ2-6, with 10 positions matching TRBD1. CDR3 length equals 16 residues. Germline-derived CDR1 and CDR2 are SGHAT and FQNNGV. The CDR3: CASSGTGESGADVLTF. CDR3 sequence (DNA): TGTGCCAGCAGTGGGACAGGGGAGTCTGGGGCCGACGTCCTGACTTTC.

Regarding this clonotype: This may be a read error, as it is one base from a much larger clone. The rearrangement links TRBV14 to TRBJ1-3; tentative D call: TRBD1 (6 bases). The CDR3 extends over 12 amino acids. The germline CDR1 and CDR2 sequences are SGHDN and FVKESK. The CDR3 protein is CASSHLRDTTYF. DNA for the CDR3: TGTGCCAGCAGCCATCTCAGGGACACCACATATTTT.

This clonotype turned up a few times. The chain carries TRBV5-1 and TRBJ2-5; D is undetermined. The CDR3 length is 13 residues. Germline lookup yields CDR1 SGHRS and CDR2 YFSETQ. Deletions cut 2 bases from V and 1 base from J, with 6 bases between. The CDR3 loop reads CASSLQTQETQYF. Here the CDR3 DNA reads TGCGCCAGCAGCTTACAGACCCAAGAGACCCAGTACTTC.

Worth noting for this clonotype: A read error may account for a junction end that differs from germline. The chain carries TRBV24-1 and TRBJ1-5; D ambiguous. Per germline, CDR1 KGHDR and CDR2 SFDVKD. This CDR3 contains 13 residues. The CDR3: CTTSGGLNQPQHF. The CDR3 DNA is TGTACCACCAGTGGAGGTCTCAATCAGCCCCAGCATTTT.

This clonotype was found many times. J is TRBJ2-5 and V is TRBV7-9; D may match TRBD1 or TRBD2 (5 bases each). The germline V gene encodes CDR1 SEHNR and CDR2 FQNEAQ (reference sequence). The V end was cut by 8 bases, the J end by 5 bases, with 21 bases between. This CDR3 spans 15 amino acids. CDR3 loop: CASGHSGGLWETQYF. The CDR3 DNA reads TGTGCCAGCGGCCACTCTGGGGGATTGTGGGAGACCCAGTACTTC.

The chain links TRBV6-2 or TRBV6-3 to TRBJ1-2, with TRBD1 as a possible D gene (5 bases). The germline V gene encodes CDR1 MNHEY and CDR2 SVGEGT. The CDR3 extends over 13 amino acids. The V end lost 7 bases, the J end lost 6 bases, and 15 bases lay between the germline ends. The CDR3 coding sequence is TGTGCCAGCAACCTCATAAGGGACGATGGCTACACCTTC. Translating gives CASNLIRDDGYTF.

The chain carries TRBV6-5 and TRBJ2-2, with D tentatively TRBD1 (5 bases). V was trimmed by 2 bases and J by 0 bases, leaving 10 bases between them. The CDR3 runs to 16 residues. The germline CDR1 and CDR2 sequences are MNHEY and SVGAGI. The CDR3 DNA sequence: TGTGCCAGCAGTTACGACAGCTCCCCGAACACCGGGGAGCTGTTTTTT. Its translation: CASSYDSSPNTGELFF.

This clonotype has only a few counts. This chain uses TRBV10-3 with TRBJ1-5, with D maybe TRBD1 (6 bases). CDR3 length equals 16 residues. Trimming shortened V by 10 bases and J by 4 bases, and 23 bases separated the two germline ends. The germline V gene encodes CDR1 ENHRY and CDR2 SYGVKD. The CDR3 DNA reads TGTGCCAGCAGCCCTACCCCAGGGGCCGGAAATCAGCCCCAGCATTTT. Amino acid sequence: CASSPTPGAGNQPQHF.

A remark on this clonotype: At one end the junction does not follow the germline gene, possibly because of a read error. The J gene is TRBJ2-7, the V gene TRBV9, with a tentative D call TRBD2 (7 bases). Germline loops: CDR1 SGDLS, CDR2 YYNGEE. The CDR3 is 16 residues long. CDR3 in DNA: TGTGCCGGCAGCCCCTACGGGGGGACACCGGCCTACGAGCAGTACTTC. It translates to CAGSPYGGTPAYEQYF.

The chain employs TRBV19 and TRBJ1-1, with D uncertain. CDR1 LNHDA and CDR2 SQIVND come from the germline V gene (reference sequence). The CDR3 runs to 12 residues. The V and J ends lost 8 bases and 0 bases respectively, with 7 bases between them. The DNA of the CDR3 is TGTGCCAGTTTTGGCATGAACACTGAAGCTTTCTTT. It yields the protein CASFGMNTEAFF.

This clonotype was found a few times. The V gene is TRBV9, the J gene TRBJ1-5; TRBD1 matches 7 bases. The CDR3 runs to 13 residues. After removal of 2 bases from V and 9 bases from J, the junction contained 5 bases not matched to a gene. From germline, CDR1 is SGDLS and CDR2 YYNGEE. The CDR3 region has the DNA TGTGCCAGCAGCGTGGACAGGCTAGGGCCCCAGCATTTT. Translating it yields CASSVDRLGPQHF.

The rearrangement uses TRBV6-5 and TRBJ1-2; D gene ambiguous. The CDR3 length is 14 residues. Germline loops: CDR1 MNHEY, CDR2 SVGAGI. Trimming took off 5 bases at V and 1 base at J, with 11 bases between the two ends. CDR3 amino acids: CASSPAGINYGYTF. In DNA, the CDR3 is TGTGCCAGCAGTCCTGCCGGGATTAACTATGGCTACACCTTC.

The chain couples TRBV5-1 to TRBJ1-1; D might be TRBD1 (5 bases). The CDR3 consists of 16 residues. Germline assignment: CDR1 SGHRS and CDR2 YFSETQ. V lost 3 bases to trimming and J lost 0 bases, with 15 bases between them. For the CDR3, the DNA is TGCGCCAGCAGCTCCATGGGGGTCGCCTTGAACACTGAAGCTTTCTTT. Amino acids: CASSSMGVALNTEAFF.

The rearrangement uses TRBV2 and TRBJ2-5; D possibly corresponds to TRBD1 (6 bases). CDR3 length: 13 amino acids. Germline V gene lookup returns CDR1 SNHLY and CDR2 FYNNEI. The ends were cut back, 6 bases at V and 9 bases at J, with 17 bases in the middle. The chain's CDR3 is CASSYRVQEAQYF. CDR3 in DNA: TGTGCCAGCAGCTACAGGGTACAAGAAGCCCAGTACTTC.

The chain recombines TRBV6-5 with TRBJ2-7; D may be TRBD1 (6 bases). Germline-derived CDR1 and CDR2 are MNHEY and SVGAGI. V lost 0 bases and J lost 3, with 9 bases in between. CDR3 size: 14 residues. CDR3 protein: CASSYSRGNYEQYF. The CDR3 DNA reads TGTGCCAGCAGTTACTCGAGGGGGAACTACGAGCAGTACTTC.

This rearrangement joins TRBV7-9 to TRBJ2-3; 10 bases fit TRBD1. The V gene's germline CDR1 is SEHNR and CDR2 FQNEAQ (reference sequence). V lost 4 bases, J lost 7 bases, and 5 bases stayed unmatched. The length of the CDR3 is 14 residues. CDR3 nucleotide sequence: TGTGCCAGCAGCTCGGGACAGGGGTCTCATACGCAGTATTTT. Its translation is CASSSGQGSHTQYF. Together with reference TRBV7-9 and TRBJ2-3, the CDR3 gives the full variable domain: DTGVSQNPRHKITKRGQNVTFRCDPISEHNRLYWYRQTLGQGPEFLTYFQNEAQLEKSRLLSDRFSAERPKGSFSTLEIQRTEQGDSAMYLCASSSGQGSHTQYFGPGTRLTVL.

For this clonotype: Since a much larger clone is just one base distant, this may be a read error. The chain recombines TRBV9 with TRBJ1-6, with TRBD1 matching over 10 bases. This CDR3 comprises 15 residues. The germline V gene has CDR1 SGDLS and CDR2 YYNGEE. After removal of 3 bases from V and 10 bases from J, the junction contained 7 bases not matched to a gene. The CDR3 region is CASSAGGTGESPLHF. DNA for the CDR3: TGTGCCAGCAGCGCTGGGGGGACAGGGGAATCACCCCTCCACTTT.